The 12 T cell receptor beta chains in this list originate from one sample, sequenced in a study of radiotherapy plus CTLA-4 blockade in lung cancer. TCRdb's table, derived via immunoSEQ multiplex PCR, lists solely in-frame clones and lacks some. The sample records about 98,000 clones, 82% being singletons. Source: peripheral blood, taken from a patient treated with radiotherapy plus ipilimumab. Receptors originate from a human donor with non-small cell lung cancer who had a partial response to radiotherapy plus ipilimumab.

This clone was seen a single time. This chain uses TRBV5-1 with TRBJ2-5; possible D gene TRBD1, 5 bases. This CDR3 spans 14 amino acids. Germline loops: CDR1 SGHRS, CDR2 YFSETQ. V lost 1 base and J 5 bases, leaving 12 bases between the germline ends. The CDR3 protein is CASSLSGAWETQYF. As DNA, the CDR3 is TGCGCCAGCAGCTTGAGTGGGGCGTGGGAGACCCAGTACTTC.

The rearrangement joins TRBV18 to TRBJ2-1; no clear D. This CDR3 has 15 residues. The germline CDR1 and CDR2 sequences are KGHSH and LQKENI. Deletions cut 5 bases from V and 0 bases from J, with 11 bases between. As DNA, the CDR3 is TGTGCCAGCTCAACGGCTGCGGACTCCTACAATGAGCAGTTCTTC. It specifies CASSTAADSYNEQFF.

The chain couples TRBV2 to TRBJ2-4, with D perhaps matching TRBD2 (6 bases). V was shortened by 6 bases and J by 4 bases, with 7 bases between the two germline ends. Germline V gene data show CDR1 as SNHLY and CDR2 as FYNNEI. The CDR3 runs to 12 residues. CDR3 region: CASREGKNIQYF. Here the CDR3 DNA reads TGTGCCAGCAGGGAGGGGAAAAACATTCAGTACTTC.

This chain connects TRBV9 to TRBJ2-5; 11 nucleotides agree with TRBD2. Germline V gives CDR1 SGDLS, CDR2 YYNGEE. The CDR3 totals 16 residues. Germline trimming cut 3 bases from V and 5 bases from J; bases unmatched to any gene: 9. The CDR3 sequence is CASSGVAGGPLETQYF. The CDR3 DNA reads TGTGCCAGCAGCGGCGTAGCGGGAGGGCCTCTGGAGACCCAGTACTTC.

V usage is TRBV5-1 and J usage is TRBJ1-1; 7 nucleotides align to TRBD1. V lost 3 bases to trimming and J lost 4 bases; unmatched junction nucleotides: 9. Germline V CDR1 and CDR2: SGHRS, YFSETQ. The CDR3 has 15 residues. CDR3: CASSSTGVGSTEAFF. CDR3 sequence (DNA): TGCGCCAGCAGCTCCACAGGGGTCGGTTCCACTGAAGCTTTCTTT.

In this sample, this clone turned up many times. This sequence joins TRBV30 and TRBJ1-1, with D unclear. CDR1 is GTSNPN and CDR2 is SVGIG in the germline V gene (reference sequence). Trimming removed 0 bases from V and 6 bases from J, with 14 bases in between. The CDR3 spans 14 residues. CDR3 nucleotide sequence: TGTGCCTGGAGTGTCGGGAACGTTGTGGCTGAAGCTTTCTTT. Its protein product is CAWSVGNVVAEAFF.

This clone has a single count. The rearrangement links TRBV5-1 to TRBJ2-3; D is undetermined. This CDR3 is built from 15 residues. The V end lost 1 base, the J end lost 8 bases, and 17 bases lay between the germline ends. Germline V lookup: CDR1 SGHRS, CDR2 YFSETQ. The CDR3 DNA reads TGCGCCAGCAGCTTGACCCACTCGGAGTTCGGTACGCAGTATTTT. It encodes CASSLTHSEFGTQYF.

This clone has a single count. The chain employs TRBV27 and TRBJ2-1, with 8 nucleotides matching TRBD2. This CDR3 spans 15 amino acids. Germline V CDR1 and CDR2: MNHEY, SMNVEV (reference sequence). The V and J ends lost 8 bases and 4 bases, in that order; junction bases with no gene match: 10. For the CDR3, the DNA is TGTGCCAGCGTGGGTTCTACTAGCGGATACAATGAGCAGTTCTTC. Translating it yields CASVGSTSGYNEQFF.

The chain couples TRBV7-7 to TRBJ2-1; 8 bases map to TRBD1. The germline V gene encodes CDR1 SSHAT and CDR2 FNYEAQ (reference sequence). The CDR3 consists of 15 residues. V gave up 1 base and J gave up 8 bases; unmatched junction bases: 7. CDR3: CASSLEAGGIYEQFF. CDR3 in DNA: TGTGCCAGCAGCTTAGAGGCAGGGGGCATCTATGAGCAGTTCTTC.

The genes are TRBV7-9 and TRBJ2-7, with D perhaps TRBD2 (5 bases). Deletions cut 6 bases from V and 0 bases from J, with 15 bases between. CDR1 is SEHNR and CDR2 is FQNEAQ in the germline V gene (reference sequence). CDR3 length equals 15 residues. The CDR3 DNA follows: TGTGCCAGCAGTTTTACCAGCGGAAGCTCCTACGAGCAGTACTTC. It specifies CASSFTSGSSYEQYF.

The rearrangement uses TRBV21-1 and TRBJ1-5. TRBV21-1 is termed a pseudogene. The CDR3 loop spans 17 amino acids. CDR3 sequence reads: CALRGGGTPGDNQPQHF. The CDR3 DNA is TGTGCCCTCCGGGGGGGAGGGACACCTGGGGACAATCAGCCCCAGCATTTT.

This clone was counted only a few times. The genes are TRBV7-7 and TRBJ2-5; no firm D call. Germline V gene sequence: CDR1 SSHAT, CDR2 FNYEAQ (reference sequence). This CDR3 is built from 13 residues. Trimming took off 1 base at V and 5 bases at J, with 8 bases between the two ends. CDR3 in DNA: TGTGCCAGCAGCTTAGTTAACACCGAGACCCAGTACTTC. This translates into CASSLVNTETQYF.